This T cell receptor (beta chain) emerged from a study of T cell responses to AZD1222 COVID-19 vaccine. Study in general: Investigators merged groups given second doses at roughly 4 or roughly 12 weeks. Study-level findings and limits: The study identified only five or six AZD1222 recipients as seropositive at baseline. Spike-specific TCR breadth and depth went up after people got two AZD1222 doses. The repertoires were collected only after the peak T cell response.

Profiling relied on immunoSEQ multiplex PCR, and the TCRdb table lists in-frame clones only, not all of them. The data show approximately 200,000 clones, almost 95% seen once. In germline, CDR1 is SGHVS, CDR2 FQNEAQ. Trimming pared 4 bases from V and 3 bases from J, leaving 10 bases between. This CDR3 comprises 13 residues. In the case of this clone: Its antigen is as yet unknown.

The V gene is TRBV7-8, the J gene TRBJ2-7, with D unclear. This TCR came from an adult in good health. The sample in question was peripheral blood, obtained on day 0 of AZD1222 vaccination. As DNA, the CDR3 is TGTGCCAGCAGCTCGATTATATACTACGAGCAGTACTTC. It yields the protein CASSSIIYYEQYF. Full variable domain (rest looked up from reference TRBV7-8 and TRBJ2-7): GAGVSQSPRYKVAKRGQDVALRCDPISGHVSLFWYQQALGQGPEFLTYFQNEAQLDKSGLPSDRFFAERPEGSVSTLKIQRTQQEDSAVYLCASSSIIYYEQYFGPGTRLTVT.